A selection of T cell receptor beta chains follows, all from one sample in a study of cytomegalovirus exposure and HLA in healthy donors. The protocol was immunoSEQ multiplex PCR, while the TCRdb copy is restricted to in-frame clones and leaves out a portion. This table holds approximately 130,000 clones, roughly 80% found once. The sample comprised PBMCs. The receptors here all came from a man between 45 and 60 years old in good health and CMV-seronegative. Both conserved end residues are part of each CDR3. The D gene is left open where the match is weak. Clone size is shown for a subset of rows, as once, few, many or a class of expanded clone.

TRBV4-3	TRBJ2-7	NA	TRBD2	CASSQARASGSYEQYF	TGCGCCAGCAGCCAAGCCCGGGCTAGCGGGAGTTACGAGCAGTACTTC
TRBV28	TRBJ2-3	many	NA	CASSLFSKRMYTQYF	TGTGCCAGCAGTTTATTTAGTAAGCGGATGTATACGCAGTATTTT
TRBV18	TRBJ2-7	NA	TRBD1	CASSSRQGYEQYF	TGTGCCAGCTCATCCCGACAGGGCTACGAGCAGTACTTC
TRBV5-8	TRBJ2-2	NA	TRBD2	CASSLWGGENTGELFF	TGTGCCAGCAGCTTGTGGGGGGGAGAGAACACCGGGGAGCTGTTTTTT
TRBV5-8	TRBJ2-7	NA	NA	CASSIRTRTAPGYEQYF	TGTGCCAGCAGCATCCGGACCCGGACAGCCCCTGGCTACGAGCAGTACTTC
TRBV9	TRBJ2-3	NA	NA	CASSGGSGALTDTQYF	TGTGCCAGCAGCGGCGGCTCAGGGGCCCTCACAGATACGCAGTATTTT
TRBV4-3	TRBJ2-5	NA	NA	CASSQGISGGQETQYF	TGCGCCAGCAGCCAAGGAATTAGCGGAGGACAAGAGACCCAGTACTTC
TRBV11-3	TRBJ2-1	NA	TRBD1	CASSSQGVYDNEQFF	TGTGCCAGCAGCTCCCAGGGGGTATACGACAATGAGCAGTTCTTC
TRBV5-1	TRBJ2-7	NA	NA	CASSLATGTYEQYF	TGCGCCAGCAGCTTGGCCACAGGGACCTACGAGCAGTACTTC
TRBV6-4	TRBJ1-1	NA	NA	CASRRGWNTEAFF	TGTGCCAGCAGGAGGGGGTGGAACACTGAAGCTTTCTTT
TRBV28	TRBJ1-5	NA	TRBD1	CASRGGQGGDQPQHF	TGTGCCAGCAGGGGGGGACAGGGTGGGGATCAGCCCCAGCATTTT
TRBV9	TRBJ2-6	NA	TRBD1	CASSVDRGAGANVLTF	TGTGCCAGCAGCGTAGACAGGGGGGCTGGGGCCAACGTCCTGACTTTC
TRBV5-4	TRBJ2-7	NA	TRBD1	CASSFGTEGTYEQYF	TGTGCCAGCAGCTTTGGGACAGAGGGAACCTACGAGCAGTACTTC
TRBV28	TRBJ1-4	NA	NA	CASRGPQSAKLFF	TGTGCCAGCAGGGGGCCGCAAAGTGCCAAACTGTTTTTT
TRBV5-1	TRBJ2-2	few	TRBD2	CASSSTSGTGELFF	TGCGCCAGCAGTTCTACTAGCGGCACCGGGGAGCTGTTTTTT
TRBV6-4	TRBJ1-4	once	TRBD1	CASRSRDRGTNEKLFF	TGTGCCAGCAGGTCCCGGGACAGGGGTACTAATGAAAAACTGTTTTTT
TRBV10-3	TRBJ1-1	NA	NA	CAISESIVTEAFF	TGTGCCATCAGTGAGTCGATAGTTACTGAAGCTTTCTTT
TRBV25-1	TRBJ1-4	few	NA	CASDSPWGKLFF	TGTGCCAGCGACAGTCCCTGGGGAAAACTGTTTTTT
TRBV29-1	TRBJ2-1	NA	TRBD1	CSVRQGSSSYNEQFF	TGCAGCGTAAGACAGGGATCCAGCTCCTACAATGAGCAGTTCTTC
TRBV10-3	TRBJ2-1	NA	NA	CATQGNSYNEQFF	TGTGCCACACAGGGAAACTCCTACAATGAGCAGTTCTTC
TRBV13	TRBJ2-7	once	TRBD1	CASSFRGTGCLEQYF	TGTGCCAGCAGCTTCCGTGGGACAGGGTGTCTCGAGCAGTACTTC
TRBV6-1	TRBJ2-1	NA	NA	CASSTQQGWSVEQFF	TGTGCCAGCAGTACCCAACAGGGATGGTCTGTCGAGCAGTTCTTC
TRBV19	TRBJ2-5	NA	NA	CARRGPAGNSRLSGTQYF	TGTGCCAGGAGGGGCCCCGCGGGGAACTCAAGACTTAGCGGGACCCAGTACTTC
TRBV6-1	TRBJ1-2	NA	NA	CASSRLSLRGYGYTF	TGTGCCAGCAGTCGCCTCAGCCTCAGGGGCTATGGCTACACCTTC
TRBV7-3	TRBJ2-1	NA	TRBD2	CASSPGLAGVYEQFF	TGTGCCAGCAGCCCCGGACTAGCGGGAGTCTATGAGCAGTTCTTC
TRBV7-2	TRBJ2-1	NA	TRBD2	CASRFGLAGSRDEQFF	TGTGCCAGCCGCTTTGGACTAGCGGGAAGTAGGGATGAGCAGTTCTTC